The 32 T cell receptor beta chains in this list originate from one sample, sequenced in a study of blood T cells in healthy people across ages. Primed by a sample-barcoded 5' primer and a J-beta primer mix, a second PCR proceeded for roughly 6 to 12 cycles. TCRdb reprocessed the 5' RACE reads via MiXCR and lists one record per CDR3 protein. The sample has roughly 720,000 distinct CDR3 sequences, less than 70% seen once. Material: blood. These TCRs come from an elderly man in good health.

The chain employs TRBV18 and TRBJ2-7; D not resolved. The V end lost 4 bases, the J end lost 2 bases, and 15 bases lay between the germline ends. The CDR3 contains 15 residues. Germline CDR1 and CDR2: KGHSH and LQKENI. The CDR3 loop is CASSLGQVGPYEQYF. As DNA, the CDR3 is TGTGCCAGCTCACTCGGGCAGGTTGGACCCTACGAGCAGTACTTC.

The chain links TRBV5-1 to TRBJ2-1, with TRBD1 matching over 7 bases. The DNA end is more similar to TRBJ2-7, so the J call may be wrong. The CDR3 runs 15 residues. Per the germline V gene, CDR1 is SGHRS and CDR2 is YFSETQ. The CDR3 DNA is TGCGCCAGCAGCGTACAGGGGTCCAGCTACAATGAGCAGTACTTC. Its translation: CASSVQGSSYNEQYF.

The J gene is TRBJ2-1, the V gene TRBV5-5; TRBD2 matches at 11 bases. This CDR3 is built from 16 residues. With 0 bases clipped from V and 5 bases from J, the junction kept 4 bases outside the gene matches. Looked up from germline, CDR1 is SGHKS and CDR2 is YYEKEE (reference sequence). The CDR3 sequence is CASSLAPGLADNEQFF. The CDR3 DNA reads TGTGCCAGCAGCTTGGCCCCGGGACTAGCGGACAATGAGCAGTTCTTC.

The chain combines TRBV6-5 with TRBJ2-4; tentative D call: TRBD1 (5 bases). CDR1 and CDR2 (germline): MNHEY, SVGAGI. Trimming removed 5 bases from V and 0 bases from J, with 11 bases in between. The CDR3 runs to 15 residues. The DNA of the CDR3 is TGTGCCAGCAGTAAACCCACAGGAGCCAAAAACATTCAGTACTTC. It yields the protein CASSKPTGAKNIQYF.

This clonotype showed up just a few times. CDR3 loop: CASSEGGEIYEQYF. As DNA, the CDR3 is TGTGCCAGCAGTGAAGGCGGGGAAATCTACGAGCAGTACTTC. The rearrangement uses TRBV2 and TRBJ2-7; TRBD2 might be the D (6 bases). The CDR3 spans 14 residues. Germline CDR1 is SNHLY and CDR2 is FYNNEI. Between the trimmed V and J ends, which lost 1 base and 3 bases, there was a span of 10 bases.

J is TRBJ2-7 and V is TRBV4-2; 9 bases are a match to TRBD1. CDR1 and CDR2 from the germline V gene are LGHNA and YNFKEQ. After removal of 0 bases from V and 0 bases from J, the junction contained 3 bases not matched to a gene. The CDR3 is 16 residues long. The CDR3 nucleotides are TGTGCCAGCAGCCAAGAAGGACAGGGGAGCTCCTACGAGCAGTACTTC. This codes for CASSQEGQGSSYEQYF.

The chain employs TRBV28 and TRBJ1-2, with 12 bases matching TRBD1. The CDR3 totals 14 residues. The germline gives CDR1 MDHEN, CDR2 SYDVKM. J lost 8 bases, V lost 5 bases, and 6 bases had no gene match. The CDR3 DNA reads TGTGCCAGCAGTCCACCGGGACAGGGGGCGGGCTACACCTTC. It is translated as CASSPPGQGAGYTF.

The chain employs TRBV20-1 and TRBJ2-7, with 7 bases fitting TRBD2. This CDR3 is built from 13 residues. The germline V gene has CDR1 DFQATT and CDR2 SNEGSKA (reference sequence). The V gene end was trimmed by 7 bases and the J gene end by 2 bases; junction bases not matched to a gene: 8. The CDR3 DNA is TGCAGTGGCTCTCGCGGGGGAACCTACGAGCAGTACTTC. The encoded protein is CSGSRGGTYEQYF.

This sequence joins TRBV2 and TRBJ1-2; no clear D gene. Germline lookup yields CDR1 SNHLY and CDR2 FYNNEI. The ends were cut back, 3 bases at V and 2 bases at J, with 7 bases in the middle. The CDR3 runs to 13 residues. Here the CDR3 reads CASSEGPNYGYTF. For the CDR3, the DNA is TGTGCCAGCAGTGAGGGCCCGAACTATGGCTACACCTTC.

This rearrangement joins TRBV20-1 to TRBJ2-1, with TRBD2 matching 14 bases. J lost 5 bases, V lost 5 bases, and 11 bases had no gene match. This CDR3 has 17 amino acids. Germline V gives CDR1 DFQATT, CDR2 SNEGSKA (reference sequence). CDR3 coding DNA: TGCAGTGCTCTCCTGACTAGCGGGAGGGCCGGCGACAATGAGCAGTTCTTC. Its protein product is CSALLTSGRAGDNEQFF.

The table lists this clonotype with many counts. The V gene is TRBV7-2, the J gene TRBJ2-5, with 9 positions matching TRBD1. J lost 5 bases, V lost 1 base, and 5 bases had no gene match. Germline-derived CDR1 and CDR2 are SGHTA and FQGNSA. The length of the CDR3 is 15 residues. The CDR3 here is CASSLDRGRQETQYF. The DNA of the CDR3 is TGTGCCAGCAGCTTAGACAGGGGGCGCCAGGAGACCCAGTACTTC.

The V gene is TRBV6-5, the J gene TRBJ1-4, with TRBD1 matching over 7 bases. Looked up from germline, CDR1 is MNHEY and CDR2 is SVGAGI. The junction had 6 bases not matched to a gene; V was cut back by 8 bases and J by 3 bases. The CDR3 covers 14 residues. CDR3 amino acids: CASGSTGSNEKLFF. CDR3 nucleotide sequence: TGTGCCAGCGGATCGACAGGGTCTAATGAAAAACTGTTTTTT.

J is TRBJ2-4 and V is TRBV24-1; D possibly corresponds to TRBD1 (5 bases). V dropped 4 bases and J dropped 2 bases, with 14 bases sitting between them. CDR1 is KGHDR, CDR2 SFDVKD, per germline. This CDR3 has 16 amino acids. CDR3 sequence (DNA): TGTGCCACCAGTGACTCGACAGTAGGAACCAAAAACATTCAGTACTTC. This encodes CATSDSTVGTKNIQYF.

This clonotype was seen a handful of times. The chain joins TRBV4-1 to TRBJ2-7; perhaps D is TRBD1 or TRBD2 (5 bases each). Trimming cost V 0 bases and J 2 bases, with 20 bases left between them. Per germline, CDR1 MGHRA and CDR2 YSYEKL. This CDR3 is built from 18 residues. The CDR3 is CASSQDKGTHSAPYEQYF. In nucleotides, the CDR3 is TGCGCCAGCAGCCAAGATAAGGGGACCCACTCGGCACCCTACGAGCAGTACTTC.

The gene calls are TRBV7-2 and TRBJ2-5; either TRBD1 or TRBD2 may fit D (6 bases each). The CDR3 length is 13 residues. The germline CDR1 and CDR2 sequences are SGHTA and FQGNSA. Trimming removed 2 bases from V and 10 bases from J, with 14 bases in between. Here the CDR3 DNA reads TGTGCCAGCAGCTTAAGTGGAGGGGGTGGCCAGTACTTC. Its translation is CASSLSGGGGQYF.

The rearrangement links TRBV4-2 to TRBJ1-1; D unclear. The CDR3 spans 13 residues. Germline V lookup: CDR1 LGHNA, CDR2 YNFKEQ. The V and J ends lost 1 base and 1 base respectively, with 4 bases between them. The CDR3 coding sequence is TGTGCCAGCAGCCAAGCATCGAACACTGAAGCTTTCTTT. As protein: CASSQASNTEAFF.

The chain employs TRBV11-2 and TRBJ2-4, with 8 nucleotides matching TRBD1. The J call may be incorrect, as the DNA end agrees better with TRBJ2-7. This CDR3 region has 13 residues. From germline, CDR1 is SGHAT and CDR2 FQNNGV. The CDR3 region is CASVSGGGYEQYF. For the CDR3, the DNA is TGTGCCAGCGTCTCAGGGGGCGGCTACGAGCAGTACTTC.

This sequence joins TRBV20-1 and TRBJ2-5; 9 nucleotides line up with TRBD1. The end of the DNA fits TRBJ2-7 better, so the J call may be wrong. Germline values: CDR1 DFQATT, CDR2 SNEGSKA (reference sequence). The length of the CDR3 is 12 residues. CDR3 nucleotide sequence: TGCAGTGCTAGGGGGACAGGGTTCGAGCAGTACTTC. It yields the protein CSARGTGFEQYF.

This clonotype was found a few times. The chain has TRBV27 and TRBJ1-6, with TRBD1 matching 11 bases. With V trimmed by 5 bases and J by 5 bases, 5 bases remained unmatched. The CDR3 contains 16 residues. Looked up from germline, CDR1 is MNHEY and CDR2 is SMNVEV (reference sequence). CDR3 coding DNA: TGTGCCAGCAGTGCTCAGGACAGGGGGCATAATTCACCCCTCCACTTT. The encoded protein is CASSAQDRGHNSPLHF.

There are many counts of this clonotype. The chain couples TRBV6-2 or TRBV6-3 to TRBJ2-7; 7 bases agree with TRBD2. With V trimmed by 5 bases and J by 6 bases, 10 bases remained unmatched. CDR1 and CDR2 (germline): MNHEY, SVGEGT. This CDR3 spans 14 amino acids. The CDR3 spells CASSQLATLGEQYF. The CDR3 DNA sequence: TGTGCCAGCAGTCAACTAGCGACCCTCGGCGAGCAGTACTTC.

The V gene is TRBV14, the J gene TRBJ2-3; TRBD1 aligns across 7 bases. Germline CDR1 and CDR2: SGHDN and FVKESK. CDR3 size: 17 residues. J gave up 0 bases and V 0 bases, and 6 bases lay outside the gene matches. The CDR3, as DNA: TGTGCCAGCAGCCAAGATCGTAAAGGGGGCAGCACAGATACGCAGTATTTT. Encoded protein: CASSQDRKGGSTDTQYF.

This clonotype was seen more than once but under ten times. V gene TRBV7-3 combines with J gene TRBJ2-5; TRBD2 aligns across 12 bases. Unmatched junction bases numbered 5, after V lost 4 bases and J lost 5 bases. The CDR3 runs 15 residues. Germline assignment: CDR1 SGHTA and CDR2 FQGTGA. The CDR3 protein is CASSSGLAGWETQYF. The DNA for the CDR3 is TGTGCCAGCAGCTCAGGACTAGCGGGATGGGAGACCCAGTACTTC.

Details on this clonotype: At one end the junction does not follow the germline gene, possibly because of a read error. V gene TRBV4-1 combines with J gene TRBJ2-7; 12 nucleotides line up with TRBD2. CDR3 size: 15 residues. The germline V gene encodes CDR1 MGHRA and CDR2 YSYEKL. CDR3 nucleotide sequence: TGCACCAGCAGCCTACTAGCGGGAGGCAGCTACGAGCAGTACTTC. Translation: CTSSLLAGGSYEQYF.

The chain carries TRBV20-1 and TRBJ2-5, with D possibly being TRBD1 (5 bases). In germline, CDR1 is DFQATT, CDR2 SNEGSKA (reference sequence). There are 13 residues in the CDR3. Trimming removed 1 base at V and 2 bases at J, with 8 bases between. CDR3 sequence: CSARGDRQETQYF. The CDR3 DNA is TGCAGTGCTAGAGGCGACAGACAAGAGACCCAGTACTTC.

The DNA of the CDR3 is TGTGCCAGCAGTTCCATTGACAGCCTCAATCAGCCCCAGCATTTT. This gives the protein CASSSIDSLNQPQHF. The chain is built from TRBV27 and TRBJ1-5, with D perhaps TRBD1 (5 bases). Germline V gives CDR1 MNHEY, CDR2 SMNVEV (reference sequence). V was cut by 4 bases and J by 3 bases, with 13 bases left in between. This CDR3 is 15 amino acids long.

This rearrangement joins TRBV7-9 to TRBJ2-7; a possible D gene is TRBD1 (6 bases). CDR1 is SEHNR, CDR2 FQNEAQ, per germline (reference sequence). V was cut by 4 bases and J by 6 bases, with 28 bases left in between. The CDR3 is made up of 18 amino acids. For the CDR3, the DNA is TGTGCCAGCAGCTCGAGCCCTAATGCAAAGGGGGTGTTAGGCGAGCAGTACTTC. Translating it yields CASSSSPNAKGVLGEQYF.

The genes are TRBV19 and TRBJ2-2; D could derive from TRBD1 or TRBD2 (6 bases each). There are 15 residues in the CDR3. Per germline, CDR1 LNHDA and CDR2 SQIVND (reference sequence). Trimming took off 4 bases at V and 5 bases at J, with 14 bases between the two ends. The CDR3 here is CASSTPGGRTGELFF. The CDR3 coding sequence is TGTGCCAGTAGTACCCCTGGGGGGCGAACCGGGGAGCTGTTTTTT.

This rearrangement joins TRBV3-1 to TRBJ1-6; TRBD1 aligns across 7 bases. The length of the CDR3 is 15 residues. The germline V gene has CDR1 LGHDT and CDR2 YNNKEL (reference sequence). Trimming removed 4 bases from V and 7 bases from J; junction bases left unmatched: 7. The CDR3 sequence is CASSPRTGPNSPLHF. The CDR3 DNA reads as TGTGCCAGCAGCCCACGGACAGGCCCAAATTCACCCCTCCACTTT. Full variable domain (remainder filled in from reference TRBV3-1 and TRBJ1-6): DTAVSQTPKYLVTQMGNDKSIKCEQNLGHDTMYWYKQDSKKFLKIMFSYNNKELIINETVPNRFSPKSPDKAHLNLHINSLELGDSAVYFCASSPRTGPNSPLHFGNGTRLTVT.

The V gene is TRBV4-1, the J gene TRBJ2-5; TRBD2 matches at 10 bases. This CDR3 contains 14 residues. The germline V gene encodes CDR1 MGHRA and CDR2 YSYEKL. The trim removed 3 bases at V and 3 bases at J, leaving 1 base unmatched. The CDR3 region has the DNA TGCGCCAGCAGCCACACTAGCGGGGAAGAGACCCAGTACTTC. This sequence encodes CASSHTSGEETQYF.

This clonotype showed up just once. This chain joins TRBV7-2 and TRBJ2-5; D call uncertain. Germline CDR1 and CDR2: SGHTA and FQGNSA. This CDR3 contains 14 residues. V was pared by 3 bases and J by 2 bases, with 10 bases between. In nucleotides, the CDR3 is TGTGCCAGCAGCTTCCCGGTGTGGCAAGAGACCCAGTACTTC. Protein sequence: CASSFPVWQETQYF.

V is TRBV27 and J is TRBJ1-5; weak D call: TRBD1 (6 bases). This CDR3 spans 15 amino acids. V lost 2 bases and J lost 4, with 12 bases in between. Germline values: CDR1 MNHEY, CDR2 SMNVEV (reference sequence). The chain's CDR3 is CASSLQGLGNQPQHF. In DNA form, the CDR3 reads TGTGCCAGCAGTTTACAGGGGCTAGGTAATCAGCCCCAGCATTTT.

The chain joins TRBV27 to TRBJ1-4; D remains ambiguous. Germline loops: CDR1 MNHEY, CDR2 SMNVEV (reference sequence). V was cut by 7 bases and J by 7 bases, with 10 bases left in between. The CDR3 loop spans 12 amino acids. DNA for the CDR3: TGTGCCAGCAACCCTCGAGGTGAAAAACTGTTTTTT. It codes for CASNPRGEKLFF.